Only a few counts were recorded for the clone carrying this T cell receptor beta chain. The record originates from a study of T-cell reconstitution after alpha-beta-depleted transplantation in children. During its preparation, the TCRbeta library received unique molecular identifiers. One entry per CDR3 protein, called by TCRdb with MiXCR from the PCR reads. Of roughly 500,000 distinct CDR3 sequences in the sample, around 12% were seen once. This CDR3 is 16 amino acids long. The germline CDR1 and CDR2 sequences are MNHEY and SMNVEV (reference sequence). V lost 3 bases to trimming and J lost 0 bases; unmatched junction nucleotides: 4.

This receptor was identified in a human donor who donated a stem cell graft to a child with combined immunodeficiency. The specimen comprised PBMCs from the stem cell graft donor, sampled from the stem cell graft. J is TRBJ2-3 and V is TRBV27; 9 bases map to TRBD2. The CDR3 DNA reads as TGTGCCAGCAGTTTCCTAGCGGGACTCAGCACAGATACGCAGTATTTT. Its translation is CASSFLAGLSTDTQYF.